The present T cell receptor (beta chain) was sequenced within a study of T cell repertoires in cytomegalovirus infection. TCRdb redid the calling of the reads with MiXCR, one entry per CDR3 protein. The table lists roughly 800,000 distinct CDR3 sequences, about 27% of them singletons. Only a few counts were recorded for this clonotype. Its target is not known. Germline CDR1 is SGHKS and CDR2 is YYEKEE (reference sequence). The CDR3 loop spans 16 amino acids. V lost 1 base and J 4 bases, leaving 12 bases between the germline ends. V gene TRBV5-5 combines with J gene TRBJ1-6, with D unclear. The sample in question was cultured CD8+ T cells from PBMCs, obtained from culture after CMV antigen stimulation. The origin of this receptor is a human donor in good health (CMV status not recorded). Some clones in this sample may be carry-over from other donors' samples. The CDR3 region is CASSLIVPDYNSPLHF. The CDR3 DNA is TGTGCCAGCAGCTTGATAGTGCCAGATTATAATTCACCCCTCCACTTT. Full variable domain (outside the CDR3, taken from reference TRBV5-5 and TRBJ1-6): DAGVTQSPTHLIKTRGQQVTLRCSPISGHKSVSWYQQVLGQGPQFIFQYYEKEERGRGNFPDRFSARQFPNYSSELNVNALLLGDSALYLCASSLIVPDYNSPLHFGNGTRLTVT.